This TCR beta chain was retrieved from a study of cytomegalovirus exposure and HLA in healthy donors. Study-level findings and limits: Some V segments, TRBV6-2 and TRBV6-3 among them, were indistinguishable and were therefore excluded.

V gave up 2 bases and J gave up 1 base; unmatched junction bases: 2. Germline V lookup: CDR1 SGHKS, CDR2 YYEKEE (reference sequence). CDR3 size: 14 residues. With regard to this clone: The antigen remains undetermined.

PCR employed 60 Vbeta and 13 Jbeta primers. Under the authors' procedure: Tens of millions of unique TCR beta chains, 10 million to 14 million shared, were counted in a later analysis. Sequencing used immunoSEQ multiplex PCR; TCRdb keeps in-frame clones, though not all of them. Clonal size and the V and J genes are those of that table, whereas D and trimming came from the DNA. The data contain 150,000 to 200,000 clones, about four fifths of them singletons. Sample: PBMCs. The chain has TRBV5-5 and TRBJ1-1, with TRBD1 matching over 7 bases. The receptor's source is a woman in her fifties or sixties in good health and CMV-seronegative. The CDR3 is CASSFRQGNTEAFF. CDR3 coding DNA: TGTGCCAGCAGCTTTAGACAGGGGAACACTGAAGCTTTCTTT.